This entry concerns a single T cell receptor beta chain. This clone may be a read error of a much larger clone one base away. This sample stems from a study of molecular identifiers for immune sequencing clone quantification. Across the study: Replicate experiments divided RNA from roughly 20,000 or 100,000 naive CD8 cells into five parts and sequenced four.

The germline V gene has CDR1 MGHRA and CDR2 YSYEKL. The CDR3 sequence is 15 residues long. V was clipped by 1 base and J by 3 bases, with 11 bases between them. Each CDR3 protein is one row after TCRdb ran MiXCR on the PCR reads. Of approximately 590,000 distinct CDR3 sequences listed, about 25% were seen once; the top ten hold approximately 0.75%. Material: naive CD8+ T cells from blood, with Jurkat cell RNA spiked in. Subset of the sample: FACS-sorted CD8+CD4-CCR7+CD45RA+ naive T cells. The TCR sequence derives from a human donor in good health. Some libraries in this study had Jurkat cell RNA spiked in. V gene TRBV4-1 combines with J gene TRBJ2-3; D assignment may be TRBD1 or TRBD2 (5 bases each). The CDR3 region has the DNA TGCGCCAGCAGCCAAGGCTGGGGACCGACAGATACGCAGTATTTT. It specifies CASSQGWGPTDTQYF.